This TCR beta chain comes out of a study of blood T cell repertoires in COVID-19. The table came from immunoSEQ multiplex PCR; TCRdb's copy has only in-frame clones and leaves some out. The table has 250,000 to 350,000 clones, more than 70% seen once. The CDR3 runs 16 residues. Trimming at V came to 4 bases and at J to 3 bases, leaving 8 bases not matched to a gene. Germline values: CDR1 LNHNV, CDR2 YYDKDF (reference sequence). The study drew participants aged roughly 18 to 89 years from roughly 25 US areas. Allocation to cohorts depended on clinical history reported by the participants. Cohort 3 donors counted as recovered after two negative PCRs, clearance, or resolved symptoms.

Sequencing input: PBMCs or T cells enriched from blood (not recorded which). This sequence originates from a woman in her 30s who had recovered from COVID-19. The chain employs TRBV15 and TRBJ2-1; TRBD2 matches at 8 bases. The CDR3 protein is CATSTRFAGGYNEQFF. CDR3 nucleotides: TGTGCCACCAGCACCCGTTTTGCGGGGGGCTACAATGAGCAGTTCTTC.